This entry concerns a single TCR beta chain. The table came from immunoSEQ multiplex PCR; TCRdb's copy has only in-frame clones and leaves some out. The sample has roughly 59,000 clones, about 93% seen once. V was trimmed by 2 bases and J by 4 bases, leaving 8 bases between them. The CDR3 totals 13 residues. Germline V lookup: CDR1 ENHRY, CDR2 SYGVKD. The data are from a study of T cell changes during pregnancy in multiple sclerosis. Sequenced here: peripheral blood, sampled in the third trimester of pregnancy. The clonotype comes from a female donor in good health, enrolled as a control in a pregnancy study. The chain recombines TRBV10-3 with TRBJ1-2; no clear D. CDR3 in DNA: TGTGCCATCAGTGAGACAGCGGTCTATGGCTACACCTTC. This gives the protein CAISETAVYGYTF.